The 31 T cell receptor beta chains listed next were all sequenced from one sample in a study of cytomegalovirus exposure and HLA in healthy donors. The PCR had 60 Vbeta and 13 Jbeta primers. Libraries were prepared by immunoSEQ multiplex PCR; TCRdb keeps only in-frame clonotypes and omits some of them. The data show approximately 150,000 clones, approximately 80% seen once. Sequences were obtained from PBMCs. These receptors came from a middle-aged woman in good health and CMV-seropositive.

This clone has only a few counts. The chain carries TRBV29-1 and TRBJ2-5; maybe TRBD2 (5 bases). CDR3 length: 15 residues. The V gene lost 4 bases and the J gene lost 1 base, with 16 bases spanning the gap. Germline lookup yields CDR1 SQVTM and CDR2 ANQGSEA. The CDR3: CSVVPRGFSQETQYF. In DNA, the CDR3 is TGCAGCGTTGTGCCTAGAGGGTTCTCCCAAGAGACCCAGTACTTC.

The CDR3 DNA follows: TGTGCCAGCAGCCCCGGGGGTAGCGTTTACGAGCAGTACTTC. This gives the protein CASSPGGSVYEQYF. This sequence joins TRBV6-6 and TRBJ2-7; maybe TRBD2 (6 bases). The CDR3 spans 14 residues. V was trimmed by 6 bases and J by 4 bases, leaving 16 bases between them. Per the germline V gene, CDR1 is MNHNY and CDR2 is SVGAGI (reference sequence).

This clone appeared a single time. The chain joins TRBV10-1 to TRBJ1-2; D is unresolved. V was clipped by 0 bases and J by 3 bases, with 5 bases between them. The CDR3 length is 13 residues. CDR1 WNHNN and CDR2 SYGVQD come from the germline V gene (reference sequence). The CDR3 sequence is CASSESQDYGYTF. CDR3 coding DNA: TGCGCCAGCAGTGAGTCCCAGGACTATGGCTACACCTTC.

The gene calls are TRBV7-9 and TRBJ1-3, with 8 bases matching TRBD1. There are 18 residues in the CDR3. Looked up from germline, CDR1 is SEHNR and CDR2 is FQNEAQ (reference sequence). Germline trimming cut 1 base from V and 0 bases from J; bases unmatched to any gene: 8. This CDR3 reads CASSLDQGAHHSGNTIYF. CDR3 in DNA: TGTGCCAGCAGCTTAGACCAGGGGGCTCATCACTCTGGAAACACCATATATTTT.

This chain uses TRBV5-1 with TRBJ2-7; weak D call: TRBD1 (6 bases). V lost 0 bases, J lost 2 bases, and 12 bases lay in between. The CDR3 runs 15 residues. CDR1 and CDR2 (germline): SGHRS, YFSETQ. Here the CDR3 reads CASSLGSGAPYEQYF. CDR3 coding DNA: TGCGCCAGCAGCTTGGGCTCAGGGGCACCCTACGAGCAGTACTTC.

The chain has TRBV21-1 and TRBJ2-7; the table gives TRBD1 as D, unverified against the DNA. TRBV21-1 counts as a pseudogene. This CDR3 contains 18 residues. The CDR3 spells CASSKYKARDRVVYEQYF. CDR3 bases: TGTGCCAGCAGCAAATATAAGGCCCGGGACAGGGTGGTCTACGAGCAGTACTTC.

This chain links TRBV30 with TRBJ1-5, with 8 bases that match TRBD1. Germline V gene sequence: CDR1 GTSNPN, CDR2 SVGIG (reference sequence). This CDR3 has 13 amino acids. The J segment lost 7 bases and the V segment lost 2 bases, leaving 4 bases of the junction unmatched. CDR3: CAWSRQGIQPQHF. Here the CDR3 DNA reads TGTGCCTGGAGTCGACAGGGGATCCAGCCCCAGCATTTT.

The gene calls are TRBV7-2 and TRBJ1-3; D perhaps matches TRBD1 (6 bases). V dropped 4 bases and J dropped 0 bases, with 13 bases sitting between them. The CDR3 is 16 amino acids. Germline V lookup: CDR1 SGHTA, CDR2 FQGNSA. The CDR3 DNA reads as TGTGCCAGCAGCTCACGACAGGCCGACTCTGGAAACACCATATATTTT. Its translation: CASSSRQADSGNTIYF.

The chain combines TRBV11-2 with TRBJ2-7; tentatively, D is TRBD2 (7 bases). CDR3 length: 12 amino acids. Trimming stripped 5 bases from V and 4 bases from J, with 9 bases between. CDR1 SGHAT and CDR2 FQNNGV come from the germline V gene. The CDR3 DNA is TGTGCCAGCAGCGAGGGGGGGTACGAGCAGTACTTC. As protein: CASSEGGYEQYF. Full variable domain (rest looked up from reference TRBV11-2 and TRBJ2-7): EAGVAQSPRYKIIEKRQSVAFWCNPISGHATLYWYQQILGQGPKLLIQFQNNGVVDDSQLPKDRFSAERLKGVDSTLKIQPAKLEDSAVYLCASSEGGYEQYFGPGTRLTVT.

The chain is built from TRBV10-1 and TRBJ1-5; 8 bases align to TRBD1. The germline gives CDR1 WNHNN, CDR2 SYGVQD (reference sequence). V shed 9 bases and J 5 bases; nucleotides not matched to a gene: 9. The CDR3 sequence is 14 residues long. CDR3 sequence: CARTDREVDQPQHF. In nucleotides, the CDR3 is TGCGCCAGGACGGACAGGGAAGTCGATCAGCCCCAGCATTTT.

A remark on this clone: One end of the junction is discordant with germline, which a read error may explain. J is TRBJ2-5 and V is TRBV4-1; 7 bases map to TRBD1. The CDR3 covers 14 residues. Germline CDR1 and CDR2: MGHRA and YSYEKL. The CDR3 DNA sequence: TGCGCCAGCAGTAAGACAGGGATTCAAGAGGCCCAGTACTTC. The encoded protein is CASSKTGIQEAQYF.

V is TRBV6-1 and J is TRBJ1-1; 10 nucleotides match TRBD1. The CDR3 consists of 16 residues. The germline gives CDR1 MNHNS, CDR2 SASEGT. V dropped 0 bases and J dropped 3; count of bases not matched to a gene: 4. The CDR3 DNA is TGTGCCAGCAGTGAAGCAACCGGGACAGGGGACACTGAAGCTTTCTTT. This encodes CASSEATGTGDTEAFF.

The chain recombines TRBV11-3 with TRBJ2-3; perhaps TRBD1 as D (6 bases). The length of the CDR3 is 13 residues. Germline CDR1 and CDR2: SGHNT and YENEEA. Trimming took off 7 bases at V and 0 bases at J, with 8 bases between the two ends. The CDR3 is CASNGQSTDTQYF. For the CDR3, the DNA is TGTGCCAGCAACGGACAGAGCACAGATACGCAGTATTTT.

This clone has only a few counts. This chain uses TRBV9 with TRBJ2-5; TRBD2 aligns across 7 bases. The germline V gene has CDR1 SGDLS and CDR2 YYNGEE. V shed 6 bases and J 4 bases; nucleotides not matched to a gene: 6. CDR3 length: 13 amino acids. CDR3 nucleotide sequence: TGTGCCAGCACCCCTGGGGGGGTAGAGACCCAGTACTTC. Protein: CASTPGGVETQYF.

V is TRBV11-2 and J is TRBJ2-7, with 10 bases fitting TRBD1. V lost 0 bases, J lost 2 bases, and 4 bases stayed unmatched. This CDR3 has 16 amino acids. Germline CDR1 SGHAT, CDR2 FQNNGV. The CDR3 DNA reads TGTGCCAGCAGCTTAGATTTCGACAGGGGGCCCTACGAGCAGTACTTC. It yields the protein CASSLDFDRGPYEQYF.

The CDR3 region is CAISPTGGSGANVLTF. CDR3 in DNA: TGTGCCATCAGCCCGACGGGGGGCTCTGGGGCCAACGTCCTGACTTTC. The rearrangement joins TRBV10-3 to TRBJ2-6; TRBD2 matches 7 bases. Germline V gives CDR1 ENHRY, CDR2 SYGVKD. Trimming took 6 bases from V and 0 from J; bases not matched to a gene: 5. The CDR3 runs 16 residues.

There are many counts of this clone. The chain joins TRBV14 to TRBJ1-1; unclear D gene. The germline gives CDR1 SGHDN, CDR2 FVKESK. Trimming removed 4 bases at V and 1 base at J, with 7 bases between. This CDR3 spans 13 amino acids. The CDR3 is CASSLAENTEAFF. CDR3 nucleotides: TGTGCCAGCAGCCTCGCAGAGAACACTGAAGCTTTCTTT.

The V call is TRBV10-3, the J call TRBJ1-2; D gene unclear. The V end was cut by 6 bases, the J end by 3 bases, with 14 bases between. The germline gives CDR1 ENHRY, CDR2 SYGVKD. This CDR3 is built from 14 residues. CDR3 sequence: CAISEGGNHYGYTF. The CDR3 DNA is TGTGCCATCAGCGAAGGAGGGAACCACTATGGCTACACCTTC.

This clone was found a few times. The V and J genes are TRBV5-4 and TRBJ1-1, with 10 bases matching TRBD1. Germline CDR1 is SGHNT and CDR2 is YYREEE (reference sequence). After removal of 3 bases from V and 1 base from J, the junction contained 0 bases not matched to a gene. CDR3 length: 14 amino acids. The CDR3 DNA is TGTGCCAGCAGCTGGGACAGGGGGAACACTGAAGCTTTCTTT. It encodes CASSWDRGNTEAFF.

The gene calls are TRBV28 and TRBJ2-3; TRBD2 agrees at 15 bases. The CDR3 contains 19 residues. Trimming took 4 bases from V and 1 from J; bases not matched to a gene: 9. Germline V gives CDR1 MDHEN, CDR2 SYDVKM. This chain's CDR3 is CASSSGTSGGYRGTDTQYF. The CDR3 nucleotides read TGTGCCAGCAGTTCGGGGACTAGCGGGGGGTATCGGGGCACAGATACGCAGTATTTT.

V usage is TRBV7-2 and J usage is TRBJ2-3; tentatively, D is TRBD2 (5 bases). CDR1 is SGHTA and CDR2 is FQGNSA in the germline V gene. V shed 5 bases and J shed 2 bases, with 14 bases lying between them. This CDR3 has 15 amino acids. Here the CDR3 DNA reads TGTGCCAGCAGCCTTGACGGGGTAGTCACAGATACGCAGTATTTT. Translated, it gives CASSLDGVVTDTQYF.

In its sample, this clone was seen a few times. V usage is TRBV7-9 and J usage is TRBJ2-1, with D maybe TRBD2 (5 bases). CDR1 and CDR2 from the germline V gene are SEHNR and FQNEAQ (reference sequence). The CDR3 totals 16 residues. Trimming shortened V by 0 bases and J by 7 bases, and 16 bases separated the two germline ends. CDR3 in amino acids: CASSLAAGTVRNEQFF. CDR3 coding DNA: TGTGCCAGCAGCTTAGCGGCGGGCACAGTTCGGAATGAGCAGTTCTTC.

This chain links TRBV6-1 with TRBJ1-2; D gene unclear. The CDR3 runs 13 residues. Germline CDR1 is MNHNS and CDR2 is SASEGT. The V end was cut by 1 base, the J end by 4 bases, with 7 bases between. This CDR3 is CASSEVQIYGYTF. CDR3 sequence (DNA): TGTGCCAGCAGTGAAGTCCAGATCTATGGCTACACCTTC.

This clone has only a few counts. This rearrangement joins TRBV13 to TRBJ2-7; 7 nucleotides agree with TRBD1. The length of the CDR3 is 14 residues. CDR1 and CDR2 (germline): PRHDT, FYEKMQ (reference sequence). Losses at the gene ends were 4 bases for V and 4 bases for J; bases not matched to a gene: 7. DNA for the CDR3: TGTGCCAGCAGCTCTAGGGGCAGGGGGTACGAGCAGTACTTC. It codes for CASSSRGRGYEQYF.

The chain links TRBV2 to TRBJ1-3; perhaps TRBD1 as D (6 bases). This CDR3 region has 13 residues. Per the germline V gene, CDR1 is SNHLY and CDR2 is FYNNEI. The V end was cut by 5 bases, the J end by 5 bases, with 10 bases between. For the CDR3, the DNA is TGTGCCAGCAGTTCAGGGGCCCGAAACACCATATATTTT. This gives the protein CASSSGARNTIYF. Combining the CDR3 with reference TRBV2 and TRBJ1-3 gives the whole variable domain EPEVTQTPSHQVTQMGQEVILRCVPISNHLYFYWYRQILGQKVEFLVSFYNNEISEKSEIFDDQFSVERPDGSNFTLKIRSTKLEDSAMYFCASSSGARNTIYFGEGSWLTVV.

This clone was seen only once. This sequence joins TRBV19 and TRBJ2-2; D perhaps matches TRBD2 (5 bases). V dropped 6 bases and J dropped 4 bases, with 15 bases sitting between them. CDR3 length: 15 residues. Germline assignment: CDR1 LNHDA and CDR2 SQIVND (reference sequence). CDR3 amino acids: CASRPTGLSTGELFF. CDR3 coding DNA: TGTGCCAGTAGGCCTACGGGGTTAAGCACCGGGGAGCTGTTTTTT.

V gene TRBV7-9 combines with J gene TRBJ2-2, with no clear D. With 6 bases removed from V and 4 bases from J, the gap between germline ends came to 9 bases. The germline CDR1 and CDR2 sequences are SEHNR and FQNEAQ (reference sequence). This CDR3 is built from 13 residues. The DNA for the CDR3 is TGTGCCAGCAGTTTTTGGGCCACCGGGGAGCTGTTTTTT. Its protein is CASSFWATGELFF.

J is TRBJ2-3 and V is TRBV5-1; TRBD1 is a possible D gene (6 bases). Germline-derived CDR1 and CDR2 are SGHRS and YFSETQ. The CDR3 is 16 residues long. The V gene lost 1 base and the J gene lost 0 bases, with 12 bases spanning the gap. The CDR3 region is CASSLIRGSSTDTQYF. Written as DNA, the CDR3 is TGCGCCAGCAGCTTGATCAGGGGATCTAGCACAGATACGCAGTATTTT.

The V call is TRBV6-5, the J call TRBJ2-5; 7 bases are shared with TRBD2. The CDR3 is 14 residues long. Germline V gene lookup returns CDR1 MNHEY and CDR2 SVGAGI. J lost 0 bases, V lost 11 bases, and 9 bases had no gene match. CDR3 sequence reads: CAGRVAGYQETQYF. In nucleotides, the CDR3 is TGTGCCGGCCGGGTAGCGGGCTACCAAGAGACCCAGTACTTC.

The chain recombines TRBV30 with TRBJ2-5; 8 bases align to TRBD2. V was pared by 0 bases and J by 3 bases, with 9 bases of the junction left unmatched. The germline V gene encodes CDR1 GTSNPN and CDR2 SVGIG (reference sequence). The CDR3 spans 16 residues. The CDR3 is CAWSVESGGSKETQYF. CDR3 DNA sequence: TGTGCCTGGAGTGTAGAGTCGGGGGGGAGTAAAGAGACCCAGTACTTC.

J is TRBJ1-3 and V is TRBV5-1; D might be TRBD1 (5 bases). V gave up 4 bases and J gave up 0 bases, with 11 bases separating them. The CDR3 contains 15 residues. Germline CDR1 and CDR2: SGHRS and YFSETQ. CDR3 DNA sequence: TGCGCCAGCAGCCCGGGACTTTCCTCTGGAAACACCATATATTTT. It encodes CASSPGLSSGNTIYF.